Listed below are T cell receptor beta chains from one sample, sequenced in a study of OX40 agonist ivuxolimab in advanced cancers. Using immunoSEQ multiplex PCR, the repertoire was profiled, and TCRdb retains in-frame clones only, with some absent. The table includes about 82,000 clones, around 90% detected once. This specimen was CD4+ or CD8+ T cells sorted from blood, taken in a trial of the OX40 agonist ivuxolimab. Receptor source: an adult with an advanced solid tumor such as melanoma, head and neck, liver or kidney cancer. Each CDR3 is given with its conserved first and last residue. A D gene is named only where the DNA matches it firmly. Not all rows give a size; the values are once, few, many and, for expanded clones, a class.

V gene	D gene	J gene	clone size	CDR3 DNA	CDR3 protein
TRBV30	-	TRBJ2-7	-	TGTGCCTGGAGTGTACAGGGCCTCAAGCAGTACTTC	CAWSVQGLKQYF
TRBV7-9	-	TRBJ2-5	-	TGTGCCAGCACTTCGTTGGACACAAGGGAGCAGTACTTC	CASTSLDTREQYF
TRBV28	-	TRBJ1-4	-	TGTGCCAGCAGTTTACCACAGTCTAATGAAAAACTGTTTTTT	CASSLPQSNEKLFF
TRBV7-2	TRBD2	TRBJ2-5	once	TGTGCCAGCAGCGAACCCGGGACTAGCGGGGAAGAGACCCAGTACTTC	CASSEPGTSGEETQYF
TRBV4-2	-	TRBJ2-3	-	TGTGCCAGCAGCCAGGGCGACTACCAAAGCACAGATACGCAGTATTTT	CASSQGDYQSTDTQYF
TRBV1	-	TRBJ1-5	-	TGCACCAGCAGCCAAGATAGGGAACCGGGGAGCAATCAGCCCCAGCATTTT	CTSSQDREPGSNQPQHF
TRBV29-1	TRBD2	TRBJ2-2	-	TGCAGCGTTAGTCCTAGCGGGAACACCGGGGAGCTGTTTTTT	CSVSPSGNTGELFF
TRBV29-1	-	TRBJ2-2	once	TGCAGCGTCCTCTTGGGCAGGGGATACGGGGAGCTGTTTTTT	CSVLLGRGYGELFF
TRBV11-2	TRBD1	TRBJ2-7	-	TGTGCCAGCAGCCAGGGGGGACAGGGGTATTCCTACGAGCAGTACTTC	CASSQGGQGYSYEQYF
TRBV7-2	-	TRBJ1-2	-	TGTGCCAGCAGCCCCCGTCGTCAGGGGTCTGGCTACACCTTC	CASSPRRQGSGYTF
TRBV19	TRBD1	TRBJ1-1	-	TGTGCCAGTAGTACTGGGGGGGCGACAGGGGCTGAAGCTTTCTTT	CASSTGGATGAEAFF
TRBV5-1	TRBD1	TRBJ1-1	once	TGCGCCAGCAGCCCAAGGACAGGGATGAACACTGAAGCTTTCTTT	CASSPRTGMNTEAFF
TRBV7-9	TRBD2	TRBJ2-1	-	TGTGCCAGCAGCTTAGGTAGGGGACTAGCGGAGTCGCGGTTCTTC	CASSLGRGLAESRFF
TRBV7-2	TRBD2	TRBJ2-3	-	TGTGCCAGCAGCTTAAGCCAGGCGGGGGGCACAGATACGCAGTATTTT	CASSLSQAGGTDTQYF
TRBV25-1	-	TRBJ2-7	-	TGTGCCAGCAGTGAATTTAAGGGTACAGACGAGCAGTACTTC	CASSEFKGTDEQYF
TRBV7-3	-	TRBJ2-5	-	TGTGCCAGCAGCTTAGGCAGGGGAGGCCAAGAGACCCAGTACTTC	CASSLGRGGQETQYF
TRBV6-6	-	TRBJ1-1	-	TGTGCCAGCAGTAGACCAGGGGAGAACACTGAAGCTTTCTTT	CASSRPGENTEAFF
TRBV15	-	TRBJ2-7	-	TGTGCCACCAGCAGGGCTGGGGGCGGGCAGTACTTC	CATSRAGGGQYF
TRBV2	TRBD1	TRBJ1-2	-	TGTGCCAGCAGAGTACAGGGGACCTATGGCTACACCTTC	CASRVQGTYGYTF
TRBV11-2	-	TRBJ2-5	-	TGTGCCAGCAGCTTACAGGGTTCGAGAGAGACCCAGTACTTC	CASSLQGSRETQYF
TRBV25-1	-	TRBJ1-3	once	TGTGCCAGCAGTGAATACGGACAGCTGGACACCATATATTTT	CASSEYGQLDTIYF
TRBV11-2	TRBD2	TRBJ2-1	-	TGTGCCAGCAGCTACGGGACTAGCGGGAACAATGAGCAGTTCTTC	CASSYGTSGNNEQFF
TRBV9	-	TRBJ2-5	-	TGTGCCAGCAGCCCGAGAACAACAGGGTACGGGGCCCAGTACTTC	CASSPRTTGYGAQYF
TRBV2	-	TRBJ2-2	few	TGTGCCAGCTCGATCTCAGGCGGGGAGCTGTTTTTT	CASSISGGELFF
TRBV19	-	TRBJ2-1	once	TGTGCCAGTAGTGAGCAGCACAATGAGCAGTTCTTC	CASSEQHNEQFF
TRBV10-3	TRBD1	TRBJ1-5	-	TGTGCCATCAGTGAGTCGACGGGACAGGGGCAGCCCCAGCATTTT	CAISESTGQGQPQHF
TRBV11-2	-	TRBJ1-3	-	TGTGCCAGCAGCCATCCAGGGTTTGGAAACACCATATATTTT	CASSHPGFGNTIYF
TRBV12-2	-	TRBJ2-7	-	TGTGCAAGTCGCTTAGGAACTAGCGGGAGTCACCACGAGCAGTACTTC	CASRLGTSGSHHEQYF
TRBV7-9	-	TRBJ1-1	-	TGTGCCAGCAGCTCAAAGTGGGAAGCTTTCTTT	CASSSKWEAFF
TRBV5-1	TRBD1	TRBJ1-2	-	TGCGCCAGCAGCTACGACAGGGAGCGGCGTGGCTACACCTTC	CASSYDRERRGYTF
TRBV5-8	-	TRBJ2-6	-	TGTGCCAGCAGCTTGCAGGGATCTGGGGCCAACGTCCTGACTTTC	CASSLQGSGANVLTF
TRBV7-6	TRBD1	TRBJ1-4	-	TGTGCCAGCAGCGGGTCTCAGGGGGCTGAAAAACTGTTTTTT	CASSGSQGAEKLFF
TRBV7-6	TRBD1	TRBJ2-5	-	TGTGCCAGCAGCTTAGTTCAGGGGGTTAATACAATTTATAACTTC	CASSLVQGVNTIYNF
TRBV30	-	TRBJ1-3	-	TGTGCCTGGAGTACGACAGGACTCCGGCCCATAACTGTCTCTGGAAACACCATATATTTT	CAWSTTGLRPITVSGNTIYF
TRBV7-2	TRBD1	TRBJ2-3	-	TGTGCCAGCAGCTTCCCCCTAGGACAGGAATCTAATACGCAGTATTTT	CASSFPLGQESNTQYF
TRBV27	TRBD2	TRBJ2-7	-	TGTGCCAGCGGGATAGGACTAGCGGGAGGACGCGAGCAGTACTTC	CASGIGLAGGREQYF
TRBV7-3	-	TRBJ1-2	-	TGTGCCAGCAGCTCTCAGGGGATTGGGGATGGCTACACCTTC	CASSSQGIGDGYTF
TRBV28	-	TRBJ2-4	-	TGTGCCAGCAGTCTGCCCTCAACGGACATTCAGTACTTC	CASSLPSTDIQYF
TRBV30	-	TRBJ1-3	-	TGTGCCTGGAGTGGGGGTGTCGGAAACACCATATATTTT	CAWSGGVGNTIYF
TRBV7-2	TRBD1	TRBJ1-2	-	TGTGCCAGCAGCTATCCGGGACAGGGGGCGGGCGGCTACACCTTC	CASSYPGQGAGGYTF
TRBV28	-	TRBJ2-5	-	TGTGCCAGCAGTTCATCGGCAGGTCGGGTCCAAGAGACCCAGTACTTC	CASSSSAGRVQETQYF
TRBV7-2	-	TRBJ2-1	-	TGTGCCAGCAGTCCACTTCTCACGGGAAGCTCCTACAATGAGCAGTTCTTC	CASSPLLTGSSYNEQFF
TRBV11-3	-	TRBJ2-2	-	TGTGCCAGCAGCCCGGTGGGCGCGAACACCGGGGAGCTGTTTTTT	CASSPVGANTGELFF
TRBV7-2	-	TRBJ2-7	few	TGTGCCAGCAGCTTAAACAGGGTCGAGCAGTACTTC	CASSLNRVEQYF
TRBV20-1	TRBD2	TRBJ2-1	-	TGCAGTGCGGAACCGGGACTAGCGTCCTTCTTC	CSAEPGLASFF